The 4 T cell receptor beta chains presented below share a single source sample, sequenced in a study of T cell changes during pregnancy in multiple sclerosis. The data were produced by immunoSEQ multiplex PCR, yet TCRdb's version contains in-frame clones alone and is incomplete. The data hold just under 70,000 clones, with less than 95% observed a single time. Sequencing used peripheral blood, obtained in the second trimester of pregnancy. The receptors come from a female donor with multiple sclerosis, enrolled in a pregnancy study.

This chain uses TRBV27 with TRBJ2-7; 8 nucleotides agree with TRBD2. Germline CDR1 reads MNHEY; CDR2 reads SMNVEV (reference sequence). This CDR3 has 15 amino acids. V lost 4 bases to trimming and J lost 3 bases; unmatched junction nucleotides: 8. In DNA form, the CDR3 reads TGTGCCAGCAGTTCCGGGAGGGGGATAGACTACGAGCAGTACTTC. Its translation: CASSSGRGIDYEQYF.

This chain joins TRBV6-4 and TRBJ2-5; the match to TRBD2 covers 8 bases. V was pared by 6 bases and J by 2 bases, with 8 bases of the junction left unmatched. The CDR3 runs to 15 residues. CDR1 is MRHNA and CDR2 is SNTAGT in the germline V gene. The CDR3 nucleotides read TGTGCCAGCAGCAAGGCCGGGGGGGCGCAAGAGACCCAGTACTTC. Its protein product is CASSKAGGAQETQYF.

The rearrangement links TRBV25-1 to TRBJ2-2; 15 nucleotides line up with TRBD2. V shed 6 bases, J shed 7 bases, and the junction held 6 bases outside the gene matches. CDR1 and CDR2 (germline): MGHDK, SYGVNS. The CDR3 length is 16 residues. CDR3 in DNA: TGTGCCAGCAGGGGACTAGCGGGGGGACGGAACGGGGAGCTGTTTTTT. It specifies CASRGLAGGRNGELFF. The full variable domain, completed using reference TRBV25-1 and TRBJ2-2, is EADIYQTPRYLVIGTGKKITLECSQTMGHDKMYWYQQDPGMELHLIHYSYGVNSTEKGDLSSESTVSRIRTEHFPLTLESARPSHTSQYLCASRGLAGGRNGELFFGEGSRLTVL.

The chain employs TRBV7-2 and TRBJ2-5; perhaps TRBD2 as D (5 bases). Germline CDR1 is SGHTA and CDR2 is FQGNSA. The CDR3 contains 14 residues. The V end lost 5 bases, the J end lost 4 bases, and 14 bases lay between the germline ends. The CDR3 nucleotides read TGTGCCAGCAGCCAGTTGGGCGGAGGAGAGACCCAGTACTTC. It is translated as CASSQLGGGETQYF.